Presented here are 5 T cell receptor beta chains from one specimen sequenced in a study of T cells after yellow fever vaccination (dated by TCRdb to about 2019). The method was 5' RACE. The reads were generated on an Illumina HiSeq 2500. Using fastp trimming at Q25 and MiXCR clonotype assembly, TCRdb reanalyzed the public sequencing data and kept in-frame beta chains. Identical CDR3 protein sequences are pooled into one entry, listed with their most common genes and DNA. The sample records around 600,000 distinct CDR3 sequences, 12% of which are singletons. The ten biggest clones cover 14% to 15% of the sample. Reading the label with the study, this specimen's treatment or condition is: live attenuated yellow fever vaccine strain. The starting material was PBMCs, obtained on the day of the yellow fever booster vaccination. The receptors stem from a man aged 25-45 years who received the YFV17D yellow fever vaccine.

This chain connects TRBV5-4 to TRBJ2-5; TRBD2 matches 9 bases. This CDR3 comprises 16 residues. The V gene end was trimmed by 7 bases and the J gene end by 1 base; junction bases not matched to a gene: 11. Germline-derived CDR1 and CDR2 are SGHNT and YYREEE (reference sequence). This CDR3 is CASGSGTAGGQETQYF. The CDR3 coding sequence is TGTGCCAGCGGATCCGGGACAGCGGGGGGCCAAGAGACCCAGTACTTC.

The CDR3 protein is CASSYARGARNEQFF. CDR3 coding DNA: TGTGCCAGCAGTTACGCAAGGGGCGCGCGGAATGAGCAGTTCTTC. This chain links TRBV27 with TRBJ2-1, with TRBD1 as a possible D gene (5 bases). The V gene lost 4 bases and the J gene lost 7 bases, with 17 bases spanning the gap. Looked up from germline, CDR1 is MNHEY and CDR2 is SMNVEV (reference sequence). This CDR3 spans 15 amino acids.

This clonotype was detected many times. The chain links TRBV5-1 to TRBJ1-4; possible D gene TRBD1, 6 bases. The CDR3 consists of 14 residues. Trimming stripped 5 bases from V and 8 bases from J, with 16 bases between. Germline-derived CDR1 and CDR2 are SGHRS and YFSETQ. CDR3 DNA sequence: TGCGCCAGCAGTAAAGACAGGCCGCCCGAAAAACTGTTTTTT. Translation gives CASSKDRPPEKLFF.

This clonotype showed up just a few times. This rearrangement joins TRBV19 to TRBJ1-1, with no clear D. Trimming took 7 bases from V and 0 from J, leaving 15 bases between them. The CDR3 extends over 15 amino acids. Germline CDR1 reads LNHDA; CDR2 reads SQIVND (reference sequence). For the CDR3, the DNA is TGTGCCAGTACCCCAGGATGGGGTCTGAACACTGAAGCTTTCTTT. Translating it yields CASTPGWGLNTEAFF.

This clonotype was detected a few times. The J gene is TRBJ2-3, the V gene TRBV5-1; 11 bases map to TRBD1. After removal of 7 bases from V and 6 bases from J, the junction contained 7 bases not matched to a gene. Germline V gives CDR1 SGHRS, CDR2 YFSETQ. This CDR3 spans 14 amino acids. CDR3 amino acids: CASHSGQGADTQYF. Here the CDR3 DNA reads TGCGCCAGCCACTCCGGACAGGGGGCGGATACGCAGTATTTT.